One sample yielded the 10 T cell receptor beta chains listed below, sequenced in a study of T cells after yellow fever vaccination. TCRdb re-called the 5' RACE reads through MiXCR, storing one row per CDR3 protein. The table lists 350,000 to 450,000 distinct CDR3 sequences, approximately 6% of them singletons. The input for sequencing was PBMCs, taken 5 days after the yellow fever booster vaccination. The source of these receptors is a man aged 25-45 years who received the YFV17D yellow fever vaccine.

The chain links TRBV6-8 to TRBJ2-7; TRBD1 agrees at 9 bases. V was pared by 5 bases and J by 3 bases, with 8 bases of the junction left unmatched. The CDR3 runs to 15 residues. The germline CDR1 and CDR2 sequences are MNHGY and SAAAGT. The DNA of the CDR3 is TGTGCCAGCAGTCCCGGGACAGGGAGATTCTACGAGCAGTACTTC. The encoded protein is CASSPGTGRFYEQYF.

This clonotype has a handful of counts. The V and J genes are TRBV18 and TRBJ2-7; D gene unclear. CDR1 KGHSH and CDR2 LQKENI come from the germline V gene. The CDR3 consists of 14 residues. Between the trimmed V and J ends, which lost 3 bases and 3 bases, there was a span of 12 bases. In DNA, the CDR3 is TGTGCCAGCTCACCGACCGAAGGGTTCTACGAGCAGTACTTC. The encoded protein is CASSPTEGFYEQYF.

There are a few counts of this clonotype. The chain couples TRBV4-2 to TRBJ2-7; perhaps TRBD1 as D (5 bases). This CDR3 region has 14 residues. In germline, CDR1 is LGHNA, CDR2 YNFKEQ. Trimming removed 1 base from V and 6 bases from J, with 13 bases in between. CDR3 sequence reads: CASSQGGADFEQYF. In nucleotides, the CDR3 is TGTGCCAGCAGCCAAGGGGGCGCGGATTTCGAGCAGTACTTC.

This rearrangement joins TRBV4-3 to TRBJ2-2; tentative D call: TRBD2 (6 bases). Germline values: CDR1 LGHNA, CDR2 YSLEER. V was cut by 4 bases and J by 8 bases, with 17 bases left in between. This CDR3 region has 15 residues. The CDR3 loop reads CASSPAGLRTGELFF. CDR3 in DNA: TGCGCCAGCAGCCCAGCGGGCCTTAGGACGGGGGAGCTGTTTTTT.

This clonotype was seen once. Just one base apart from a much larger clone, this may be a read error. The chain links TRBV7-2 to TRBJ2-7; 8 nucleotides match TRBD2. CDR1 is SGHTA and CDR2 is FQGNSA in the germline V gene. CDR3 length: 14 amino acids. DNA for the CDR3: TGTGCCAGCAGCCAAGGTGGCGGGAGGAGGGAGCAGCACTTC. It is translated as CASSQGGGRREQHF.

V gene TRBV5-1 combines with J gene TRBJ2-1, with TRBD1 as a possible D gene (6 bases). The CDR3 extends over 16 amino acids. V was shortened by 0 bases and J by 4 bases, with 14 bases between the two germline ends. In germline, CDR1 is SGHRS, CDR2 YFSETQ. CDR3 protein: CASSLATDSRYNEQFF. CDR3 DNA sequence: TGCGCCAGCAGCTTGGCCACGGACAGCCGGTACAATGAGCAGTTCTTC. Full variable domain (remainder filled in from reference TRBV5-1 and TRBJ2-1): KAGVTQTPRYLIKTRGQQVTLSCSPISGHRSVSWYQQTPGQGLQFLFEYFSETQRNKGNFPGRFSGRQFSNSRSEMNVSTLELGDSALYLCASSLATDSRYNEQFFGPGTRLTVL.

Only a few counts were recorded for this clonotype. The CDR3 region is CSASHSGTGGYGYTF. Here the CDR3 DNA reads TGCAGTGCTTCACATTCCGGGACAGGGGGATATGGCTACACCTTC. J is TRBJ1-2 and V is TRBV20-1; TRBD1 aligns across 11 bases. V was pared by 5 bases and J by 5 bases, with 10 bases of the junction left unmatched. The germline V gene has CDR1 DFQATT and CDR2 SNEGSKA (reference sequence). The CDR3 consists of 15 residues.

The chain has TRBV25-1 and TRBJ2-7; no clear D gene. Trimming stripped 7 bases from V and 3 bases from J, with 7 bases between. CDR1 and CDR2 (germline): MGHDK, SYGVNS. The CDR3 has 11 residues. The CDR3 coding sequence is TGTGCCAGCAAAGGCCTCTACGAGCAGTACTTC. It translates to CASKGLYEQYF.

This clonotype was detected many times. This chain uses TRBV3-1 with TRBJ2-7; D is perhaps TRBD2 (6 bases). Germline V CDR1 and CDR2: LGHDT, YNNKEL (reference sequence). The ends were cut back, 1 base at V and 5 bases at J, with 18 bases in the middle. The CDR3 is made up of 16 amino acids. CDR3 nucleotides: TGTGCCAGCAGCCAAGCAATCCGCTACGGAGGGGACGAGCAGTACTTC. Amino acid sequence: CASSQAIRYGGDEQYF.

V usage is TRBV5-4 and J usage is TRBJ1-4; 7 nucleotides line up with TRBD1. V was pared by 4 bases and J by 8 bases, with 8 bases of the junction left unmatched. The germline gives CDR1 SGHNT, CDR2 YYREEE (reference sequence). The CDR3 sequence is 14 residues long. This CDR3 reads CASSQTTGVEKLFF. Written as DNA, the CDR3 is TGTGCCAGCAGCCAAACCACAGGGGTAGAAAAACTGTTTTTT.